Below, one T cell receptor (beta chain) is given with its context. What it binds is not known. The germline V gene encodes CDR1 SGHNT and CDR2 YENEEA. The CDR3 contains 15 residues. J lost 1 base, V lost 1 base, and 1 base had no gene match. This sample is drawn from a study of PD-1 blockade in classical Hodgkin lymphoma. Here immunoSEQ multiplex PCR was the method, and the copy in TCRdb shows in-frame clones only, minus some. The sample consists of roughly 77,000 clones, over 90% of them appearing once. General study results and limits: Reports described newly diagnosed patients as having lower baseline TCR diversity than healthy donors. Undefined causes, possibly disease activity or prior therapy, underlie the repertoire differences.

Time point of the sample: newly diagnosed, previously untreated cHL patient sample. Comparator PBMCs were from newly diagnosed, untreated classical Hodgkin lymphoma. V and J are TRBV11-3 and TRBJ2-3, with 8 bases fitting TRBD1. This TCR came from a human donor with classical Hodgkin lymphoma. The sequenced sample consisted of peripheral blood mononuclear cells (PBMCs). CDR3 region: CASSLGGQGTDTQYF. In DNA form, the CDR3 reads TGTGCCAGCAGCTTAGGGGGACAGGGCACAGATACGCAGTATTTT.